Below, one T cell receptor (beta chain) is given with its context. The antigen is not known. This sample was included in a study of T cells in Graves' hyperthyroidism and ophthalmopathy. On the study more broadly: Peripheral blood sampling occurred at initial diagnosis, before any treatment.

The length of the CDR3 is 15 residues. From germline, CDR1 is ENHRY and CDR2 SYGVKD. Trimming cost V 9 bases and J 7 bases, with 23 bases left between them. General study results and limits: Most thyroid clonotypes that were expanded above 0.001 also turned up in blood.

Diagnosis relied on clinical symptoms, serum thyroxine and TRAb, thyroid ultrasound and orbital computed tomography. Amplification of TCR beta CDR3 regions used RNA as the template. First-round RT-PCR with HTBI primers amplified the TCR CDR3 region. TCRdb re-derived calls from the multiplex PCR reads in MiXCR, one entry per CDR3 protein. This sample has about 300,000 distinct CDR3 sequences, with approximately 18% found just once. Material: blood. The genes are TRBV10-3 and TRBJ2-3; TRBD2 might be the D (6 bases). This clonotype originated in a man in his fifties or sixties with Graves' ophthalmopathy. CDR3 sequence: CAIRGGGMTVNTQYF. As DNA, the CDR3 is TGTGCCATTCGGGGAGGCGGGATGACGGTGAATACGCAGTATTTT.